The 12 T cell receptor beta chains in this list originate from one sample, sequenced in a study of shared clonotypes between healthy human individuals. Measured with immunoSEQ multiplex PCR; TCRdb has only the in-frame clones, and not every one. This table has around 1.9 million clones, around 93% appearing once. Cells designated naive CD8 were CD45RO-negative and were positively selected for CCR7, with terminally differentiated effector memory CD45RA+ cells excluded. The sample taken for sequencing was naive CD8+ T cells from PBMCs. The receptor source for this set is a young man in good health. Some clones in this sample may be carry-over from other donors' samples.

The chain carries TRBV19 and TRBJ2-1; 8 bases are shared with TRBD2. The CDR3 length is 14 residues. V lost 3 bases, J lost 8 bases, and 6 bases stayed unmatched. In germline, CDR1 is LNHDA, CDR2 SQIVND (reference sequence). The CDR3 sequence is CASSIPGTRHEQFF. The CDR3 bases are TGTGCCAGTAGTATCCCCGGGACTAGACATGAGCAGTTCTTC.

The chain combines TRBV5-6 with TRBJ2-7; a weak D match, TRBD2 (5 bases). The CDR3 loop spans 15 amino acids. Germline loops: CDR1 SGHDT, CDR2 YYEEEE. Trimming cost V 2 bases and J 5 bases, with 17 bases left between them. The CDR3 DNA reads TGTGCCAGCAGCTTCGCCAGCCCCGCCGGGGACGAGCAGTACTTC. This sequence encodes CASSFASPAGDEQYF.

The V gene is TRBV11-3, the J gene TRBJ2-1, with 13 bases lining up with TRBD2. Germline V lookup: CDR1 SGHNT, CDR2 YENEEA. This CDR3 region has 16 residues. The ends lost 6 bases at V and 4 bases at J; junction bases unmatched: 6. In DNA, the CDR3 is TGTGCCAGCAGACCACCGGGACTAGCGGGATACAATGAGCAGTTCTTC. It encodes CASRPPGLAGYNEQFF.

The rearrangement uses TRBV7-8 and TRBJ2-2; 11 nucleotides line up with TRBD2. CDR3 length: 16 amino acids. Trimming took 5 bases from V and 8 from J; bases not matched to a gene: 10. Germline V gives CDR1 SGHVS, CDR2 FQNEAQ. The CDR3 nucleotides read TGTGCCAGCAGCGCCGGACTAGCGGGTTCCACTGGGGAGCTGTTTTTT. This sequence encodes CASSAGLAGSTGELFF.

The chain uses TRBV29-1 and TRBJ2-2, with TRBD2 matching 7 bases. CDR3 length equals 12 residues. Germline values: CDR1 SQVTM, CDR2 ANQGSEA. CDR3 DNA sequence: TGCGGCTCTAGCGGCCTCACCGGGGAGCTGTTTTTT. This sequence encodes CGSSGLTGELFF.

The V and J genes are TRBV18 and TRBJ2-3; D call uncertain. Trimming left V 1 base short and J 1 base short, with 3 bases between. The CDR3 is 13 amino acids. CDR1 is KGHSH, CDR2 LQKENI, per germline. The CDR3 nucleotides are TGTGCCAGCTCACCACAGGGCACAGATACGCAGTATTTT. Encoded protein: CASSPQGTDTQYF.

V usage is TRBV2 and J usage is TRBJ1-1, with no clear D. V dropped 2 bases and J dropped 8 bases, with 15 bases sitting between them. CDR1 is SNHLY, CDR2 FYNNEI, per germline. CDR3 size: 14 residues. The CDR3 sequence: CASSERVRLAEAFF. In nucleotides, the CDR3 is TGTGCCAGCAGTGAAAGGGTCAGACTAGCGGAAGCTTTCTTT.

The chain uses TRBV5-8 and TRBJ2-1; D is unclear. The CDR3 extends over 16 amino acids. Germline V gene data show CDR1 as SGHTS and CDR2 as YDEGEE. Trimming cost V 1 base and J 7 bases, with 18 bases left between them. CDR3 sequence (DNA): TGTGCCAGCAGCTTGTTCCGGGTTCTCCAGCCTAATGAGCAGTTCTTC. This sequence encodes CASSLFRVLQPNEQFF.

The rearrangement joins TRBV28 to TRBJ2-7, with TRBD2 identical over 10 bases. The CDR3 runs 14 residues. The germline V gene has CDR1 MDHEN and CDR2 SYDVKM. J lost 7 bases, V lost 7 bases, and 10 bases had no gene match. As DNA, the CDR3 is TGTGCCAGCACCTACAGCGGGAGGGCCTGGGAGCAGTACTTC. It codes for CASTYSGRAWEQYF. Using reference TRBV28 and TRBJ2-7 for the parts outside the CDR3, the full variable domain is DVKVTQSSRYLVKRTGEKVFLECVQDMDHENMFWYRQDPGLGLRLIYFSYDVKMKEKGDIPEGYSVSREKKERFSLILESASTNQTSMYLCASTYSGRAWEQYFGPGTRLTVT.

Turning to this clone: This sample also contains other DNA sequences that code for the same CDR3. The chain links TRBV28 to TRBJ1-5; D gene ambiguous. Trimming shortened V by 5 bases and J by 6 bases, and 5 bases separated the two germline ends. From germline, CDR1 is MDHEN and CDR2 SYDVKM. The CDR3 runs 11 residues. CDR3: CASSSGQPQHF. As DNA, the CDR3 is TGTGCCAGCAGTAGCGGTCAGCCCCAGCATTTT.

This chain links TRBV29-1 with TRBJ1-2; no definite D call. The V end lost 4 bases, the J end lost 5 bases, and 8 bases lay between the germline ends. Germline V gene lookup returns CDR1 SQVTM and CDR2 ANQGSEA. The length of the CDR3 is 11 residues. CDR3 in amino acids: CSVVVQYGYTF. Here the CDR3 DNA reads TGCAGCGTTGTGGTTCAATATGGCTACACCTTC.

This clone has a single count. The rearrangement uses TRBV30 and TRBJ2-7; possibly TRBD1 for D (6 bases). With 5 bases removed from V and 3 bases from J, the gap between germline ends came to 17 bases. The CDR3 runs 14 residues. Germline loops: CDR1 GTSNPN, CDR2 SVGIG (reference sequence). The CDR3 protein is CAWDYGQGSYEQYF. The CDR3 DNA is TGTGCCTGGGATTATGGGCAGGGGAGCTACGAGCAGTACTTC.